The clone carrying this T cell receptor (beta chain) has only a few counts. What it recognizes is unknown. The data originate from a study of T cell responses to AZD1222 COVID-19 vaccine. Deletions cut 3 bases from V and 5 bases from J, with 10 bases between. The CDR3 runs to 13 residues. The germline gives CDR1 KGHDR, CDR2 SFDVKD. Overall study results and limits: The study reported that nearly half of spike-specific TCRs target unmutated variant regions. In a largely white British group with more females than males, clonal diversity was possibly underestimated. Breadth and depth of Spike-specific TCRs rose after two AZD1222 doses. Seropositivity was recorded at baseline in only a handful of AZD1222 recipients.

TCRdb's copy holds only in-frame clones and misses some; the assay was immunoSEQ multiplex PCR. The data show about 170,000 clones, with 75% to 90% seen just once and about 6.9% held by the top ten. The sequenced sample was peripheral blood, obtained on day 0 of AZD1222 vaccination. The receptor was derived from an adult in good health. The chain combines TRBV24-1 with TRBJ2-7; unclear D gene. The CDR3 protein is CATSDPLTHEQYF. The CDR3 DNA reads TGTGCCACCAGTGATCCCCTCACCCACGAGCAGTACTTC.